Listed here are 28 T cell receptor beta chains from one sample, sequenced in a study of T cell repertoires in cytomegalovirus infection (dated by TCRdb to about 2019). This sample was sequenced with an Illumina HiSeq 1500. TCRdb redid the processing of the public reads, applying fastp at Q25 and MiXCR, and retained in-frame beta chains. Duplicate CDR3 protein sequences are folded into a single record with the most common DNA and genes. The sample records 150,000 to 200,000 distinct CDR3 sequences, under 30% of which are singletons. The top ten clonotypes cover roughly 32% of the sample. Sample: PBMCs. All receptors derive from a human donor in good health (CMV status not recorded). Some clones in this sample may be carry-over from other donors' samples.

This clonotype was seen a handful of times. The chain couples TRBV7-2 to TRBJ1-2, with a weak D call TRBD1 (5 bases). Trimming took 1 base from V and 1 from J, leaving 10 bases between them. The CDR3 is made up of 15 amino acids. Germline lookup yields CDR1 SGHTA and CDR2 FQGNSA. In DNA, the CDR3 is TGTGCCAGCAGCTTAGGGGGGGGGGTTAACTATGGCTACACCTTC. It encodes CASSLGGGVNYGYTF.

This clonotype has ten or more counts. The rearrangement uses TRBV5-1 and TRBJ2-7; 7 bases match TRBD1. Looked up from germline, CDR1 is SGHRS and CDR2 is YFSETQ. The CDR3 contains 14 residues. Germline trimming cut 0 bases from V and 2 bases from J; bases unmatched to any gene: 2. CDR3 loop: CASSLGDRTYEQYF. The DNA for the CDR3 is TGCGCCAGCAGCTTGGGGGACAGAACCTACGAGCAGTACTTC.

The V gene is TRBV6-4, the J gene TRBJ2-3; D not certain. V was clipped by 0 bases and J by 2 bases, with 12 bases between them. Germline CDR1 MRHNA, CDR2 SNTAGT. This CDR3 spans 16 amino acids. CDR3 region: CASSDSARFNTDTQYF. In DNA form, the CDR3 reads TGTGCCAGCAGTGACTCGGCCAGGTTTAACACAGATACGCAGTATTTT.

This clonotype was picked up a small number of times. The chain employs TRBV6-2 or TRBV6-3 and TRBJ2-7, with TRBD2 matching 11 bases. Losses at the gene ends were 6 bases for V and 3 bases for J; bases not matched to a gene: 4. This CDR3 has 14 amino acids. Germline-derived CDR1 and CDR2 are MNHEY and SVGEGT. The CDR3 sequence is CASRLAGVLYEQYF. In DNA form, the CDR3 reads TGTGCCAGCAGACTAGCGGGGGTTCTCTACGAGCAGTACTTC.

As for this clonotype: It may be a read error: a sequence one base away is much more abundant. This rearrangement joins TRBV7-4 to TRBJ2-3; 10 nucleotides line up with TRBD2. The CDR3 consists of 14 residues. Germline values: CDR1 SGHVT, CDR2 SQSDAQ. The CDR3 loop is CVSSPSGGANTQYF. CDR3 nucleotides: TGTGTCAGCAGCCCTAGCGGGGGCGCGAATACGCAGTATTTT.

The chain combines TRBV18 with TRBJ2-7, with D unclear. Germline loops: CDR1 KGHSH, CDR2 LQKENI. V was cut by 3 bases and J by 5 bases, with 8 bases left in between. The CDR3 extends over 12 amino acids. The CDR3 bases are TGTGCCAGCTCACCGGAAGGGAACGAGCAGTACTTC. This gives the protein CASSPEGNEQYF.

V gene TRBV11-2 combines with J gene TRBJ2-7, with 9 bases lining up with TRBD2. Per the germline V gene, CDR1 is SGHAT and CDR2 is FQNNGV. After removal of 5 bases from V and 3 bases from J, the junction contained 8 bases not matched to a gene. The CDR3 length is 15 residues. CDR3 sequence: CASSRQRGAHYEQYF. DNA for the CDR3: TGTGCCAGCAGCCGGCAGCGGGGGGCTCACTACGAGCAGTACTTC. Complete variable domain (other parts from reference TRBV11-2 and TRBJ2-7): EAGVAQSPRYKIIEKRQSVAFWCNPISGHATLYWYQQILGQGPKLLIQFQNNGVVDDSQLPKDRFSAERLKGVDSTLKIQPAKLEDSAVYLCASSRQRGAHYEQYFGPGTRLTVT.

The V gene is TRBV29-1, the J gene TRBJ1-1, with 9 nucleotides matching TRBD1. Germline V lookup: CDR1 SQVTM, CDR2 ANQGSEA. The CDR3 totals 14 residues. J was trimmed by 7 bases and V by 7 bases; bases with no gene match: 13. As DNA, the CDR3 is TGCAGCGCCCCGGGACAGGGAAGGACGGGTGAAGCTTTCTTT. Protein: CSAPGQGRTGEAFF.

V usage is TRBV4-2 and J usage is TRBJ2-1; 8 nucleotides line up with TRBD1. CDR1 and CDR2 (germline): LGHNA, YNFKEQ. J was trimmed by 6 bases and V by 0 bases; bases with no gene match: 7. The CDR3 has 16 amino acids. CDR3 loop: CASSQDGAGGFNEQFF. The CDR3 bases are TGTGCCAGCAGCCAAGATGGGGCAGGGGGCTTCAATGAGCAGTTCTTC.

This clonotype was counted a few times. V and J are TRBV6-2 or TRBV6-3 and TRBJ2-1, with D possibly being TRBD1 (6 bases). Germline V lookup: CDR1 MNHEY, CDR2 SVGEGT. The CDR3 consists of 13 residues. V was trimmed by 2 bases and J by 6 bases, leaving 8 bases between them. In nucleotides, the CDR3 is TGTGCCAGCAGTTACCAGGGGCTCAATGAGCAGTTCTTC. Its translation is CASSYQGLNEQFF.

The chain has TRBV6-2 or TRBV6-3 and TRBJ2-2; 7 bases map to TRBD1. Looked up from germline, CDR1 is MNHEY and CDR2 is SVGEGT. J was trimmed by 4 bases and V by 11 bases; bases with no gene match: 10. The CDR3 has 14 residues. The CDR3 loop reads CAHQRGGFTGELFF. The CDR3 coding sequence is TGTGCCCATCAGAGAGGGGGCTTCACCGGGGAGCTGTTTTTT.

This clonotype was seen repeatedly, ten times or more. The genes are TRBV7-2 and TRBJ2-2; 9 nucleotides align to TRBD2. The J segment lost 2 bases and the V segment lost 5 bases, leaving 3 bases of the junction unmatched. The CDR3 spans 15 residues. Germline V gene lookup returns CDR1 SGHTA and CDR2 FQGNSA. The CDR3 region is CASSVSGGNTGELFF. The CDR3 bases are TGTGCCAGCAGCGTTAGCGGGGGCAACACCGGGGAGCTGTTTTTT.

The V gene is TRBV29-1, the J gene TRBJ1-2; 7 bases agree with TRBD1. The CDR3 runs 13 residues. The junction had 6 bases not matched to a gene; V was cut back by 3 bases and J by 5 bases. Germline values: CDR1 SQVTM, CDR2 ANQGSEA. CDR3 in amino acids: CSVDPRGGYGYTF. In DNA, the CDR3 is TGCAGCGTTGACCCCAGGGGGGGGTATGGCTACACCTTC.

This clonotype was counted only a few times. J is TRBJ2-7 and V is TRBV4-1; 7 bases are shared with TRBD1. Germline CDR1 and CDR2: MGHRA and YSYEKL. J gave up 0 bases and V 3 bases, and 5 bases lay outside the gene matches. This CDR3 comprises 15 residues. CDR3 bases: TGCGCCAGCAGCCATGAGACAGGGCCCTCCTACGAGCAGTACTTC. Its protein product is CASSHETGPSYEQYF.

The chain has TRBV6-2 or TRBV6-3 and TRBJ1-1, with D unresolved. The V gene's germline CDR1 is MNHEY and CDR2 SVGEGT. The V end was cut by 7 bases, the J end by 1 base, with 13 bases between. The CDR3 covers 14 residues. The CDR3 nucleotides are TGTGCCAGCACCTACGGCTCTGAGAACACTGAAGCTTTCTTT. Its protein product is CASTYGSENTEAFF.

This clonotype was recorded a few times. The rearrangement uses TRBV6-2 or TRBV6-3 and TRBJ2-7; D is perhaps TRBD2 (5 bases). This CDR3 contains 15 residues. Germline V gene lookup returns CDR1 MNHEY and CDR2 SVGEGT. Trimming stripped 7 bases from V and 1 base from J, with 17 bases between. CDR3 protein: CASNIGQEVSYEQYF. The CDR3 DNA follows: TGTGCCAGCAATATCGGCCAGGAGGTATCCTACGAGCAGTACTTC.

The chain joins TRBV6-5 to TRBJ1-1; D not resolved. V was shortened by 2 bases and J by 0 bases, with 7 bases between the two germline ends. Germline V CDR1 and CDR2: MNHEY, SVGAGI. The CDR3 covers 14 residues. CDR3 residues: CASSYQAVNTEAFF. Here the CDR3 DNA reads TGTGCCAGCAGTTACCAGGCCGTGAACACTGAAGCTTTCTTT.

The chain carries TRBV3-1 and TRBJ1-1; 8 nucleotides match TRBD1. Trimming cost V 3 bases and J 0 bases; bases outside gene matches: 3. This CDR3 comprises 15 residues. From germline, CDR1 is LGHDT and CDR2 YNNKEL (reference sequence). This CDR3 is CASSQTGAMNTEAFF. The DNA of the CDR3 is TGTGCCAGCAGCCAGACAGGGGCCATGAACACTGAAGCTTTCTTT.

This chain uses TRBV11-3 with TRBJ2-1; D gene unclear. This CDR3 is 14 amino acids long. V lost 5 bases and J lost 8, with 16 bases in between. The germline V gene encodes CDR1 SGHNT and CDR2 YENEEA. The CDR3 spells CASSPQPGYHEQFF. The DNA of the CDR3 is TGTGCCAGCAGCCCCCAGCCAGGTTACCATGAGCAGTTCTTC.

V usage is TRBV14 and J usage is TRBJ1-2; 8 positions agree with TRBD1. After removal of 1 base from V and 4 bases from J, the junction contained 14 bases not matched to a gene. This CDR3 is built from 18 residues. Germline CDR1 and CDR2: SGHDN and FVKESK. The CDR3 DNA is TGTGCCAGCAGCCAAGGGCGACAGGGGCTCCGCCTCAGCTATGGCTACACCTTC. Protein product: CASSQGRQGLRLSYGYTF. The full variable domain, rest sourced from reference TRBV14 and TRBJ1-2, is EAGVTQFPSHSVIEKGQTVTLRCDPISGHDNLYWYRRVMGKEIKFLLHFVKESKQDESGMPNNRFLAERTGGTYSTLKVQPAELEDSGVYFCASSQGRQGLRLSYGYTFGSGTRLTVV.

This sequence joins TRBV19 and TRBJ2-2; the D gene is possibly TRBD1 (5 bases). The CDR3 spans 15 residues. V was cut by 6 bases and J by 6 bases, with 17 bases left in between. Germline CDR1 LNHDA, CDR2 SQIVND (reference sequence). CDR3 region: CASRGQTGLAGELFF. CDR3 sequence (DNA): TGTGCCAGTAGGGGCCAAACAGGTCTCGCCGGGGAGCTGTTTTTT.

The chain employs TRBV10-3 and TRBJ1-2; D unclear. Germline V gene sequence: CDR1 ENHRY, CDR2 SYGVKD. This CDR3 is built from 11 residues. Trimming stripped 6 bases from V and 7 bases from J, with 9 bases between. The chain's CDR3 is CAIRMSGGYTF. CDR3 bases: TGTGCCATCAGGATGAGTGGTGGCTACACCTTC.

Here the CDR3 reads CASSTRGAVDYNEQFF. In nucleotides, the CDR3 is TGTGCCAGCAGTACTCGAGGGGCGGTAGATTACAATGAGCAGTTCTTC. The genes are TRBV6-6 and TRBJ2-1; D may be TRBD1 or TRBD2 (5 bases each). Trimming took off 5 bases at V and 4 bases at J, with 18 bases between the two ends. Germline values: CDR1 MNHNY, CDR2 SVGAGI (reference sequence). The CDR3 has 16 residues.

This clonotype was seen only a few times. V is TRBV29-1 and J is TRBJ2-1; tentatively, D is TRBD2 (5 bases). The ends were cut back, 4 bases at V and 3 bases at J, with 13 bases in the middle. The CDR3 spans 14 residues. Per germline, CDR1 SQVTM and CDR2 ANQGSEA. The CDR3 region has the DNA TGCAGCGTTGGGGGAGACGTATACTACAATGAGCAGTTCTTC. Translated, it gives CSVGGDVYYNEQFF.

This clonotype was seen only a few times. The V gene is TRBV15, the J gene TRBJ1-1, with TRBD1 as a possible D gene (5 bases). Trimming took off 1 base at V and 8 bases at J, with 17 bases between the two ends. The CDR3 contains 15 residues. The germline V gene encodes CDR1 LNHNV and CDR2 YYDKDF (reference sequence). The CDR3 loop reads CATSRGRGRAREAFF. In nucleotides, the CDR3 is TGTGCCACCAGCAGAGGCCGGGGACGCGCGCGAGAAGCTTTCTTT.

This clonotype has more than one count but fewer than ten. The rearrangement joins TRBV7-2 to TRBJ1-1; 7 bases match TRBD1. The CDR3 covers 15 residues. V shed 5 bases, J shed 3 bases, and the junction held 9 bases outside the gene matches. The germline V gene has CDR1 SGHTA and CDR2 FQGNSA. CDR3 nucleotides: TGTGCCAGCAGCCGTTACAGGGGAAGGGACACTGAAGCTTTCTTT. Translating gives CASSRYRGRDTEAFF.

As for this clonotype: A single base separates this from a much larger clone, so it may be a read error. This rearrangement joins TRBV7-2 to TRBJ1-2, with TRBD1 matching over 8 bases. Germline CDR1 and CDR2: SGHTA and FQGNSA. The CDR3 spans 13 residues. J lost 8 bases, V lost 2 bases, and 4 bases had no gene match. The CDR3 DNA follows: TGTGCCAGCAGCTTAATGGACAGGGTGGGCTACACCTTC. It codes for CASSLMDRVGYTF.

V is TRBV7-2 and J is TRBJ2-1; 9 nucleotides agree with TRBD1. The CDR3 runs to 14 residues. V trimming: 5 bases; J trimming: 10 bases; junction bases outside the gene matches: 9. The germline V gene encodes CDR1 SGHTA and CDR2 FQGNSA. In DNA, the CDR3 is TGTGCCAGCAGCCGTGGACAGGGGCAAGGCGAGCAGTTCTTC. It yields the protein CASSRGQGQGEQFF.